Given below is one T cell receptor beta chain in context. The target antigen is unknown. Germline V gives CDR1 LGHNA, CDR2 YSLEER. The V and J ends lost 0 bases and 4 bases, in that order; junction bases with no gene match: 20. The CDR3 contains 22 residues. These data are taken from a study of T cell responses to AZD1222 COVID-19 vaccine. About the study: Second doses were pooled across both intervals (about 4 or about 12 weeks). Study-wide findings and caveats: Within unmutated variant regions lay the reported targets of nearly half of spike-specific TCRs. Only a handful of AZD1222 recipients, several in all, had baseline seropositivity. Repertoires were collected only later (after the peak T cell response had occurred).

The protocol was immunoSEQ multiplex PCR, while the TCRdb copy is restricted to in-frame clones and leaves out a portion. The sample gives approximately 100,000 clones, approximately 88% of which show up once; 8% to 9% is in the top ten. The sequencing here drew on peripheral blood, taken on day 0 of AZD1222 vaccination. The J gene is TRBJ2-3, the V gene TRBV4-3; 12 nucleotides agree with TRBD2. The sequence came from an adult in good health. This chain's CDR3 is CASSQEWSGLAGGPAFSDTQYF. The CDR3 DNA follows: TGCGCCAGCAGCCAAGAATGGAGTGGTCTAGCGGGGGGGCCGGCGTTTTCAGATACGCAGTATTTT.